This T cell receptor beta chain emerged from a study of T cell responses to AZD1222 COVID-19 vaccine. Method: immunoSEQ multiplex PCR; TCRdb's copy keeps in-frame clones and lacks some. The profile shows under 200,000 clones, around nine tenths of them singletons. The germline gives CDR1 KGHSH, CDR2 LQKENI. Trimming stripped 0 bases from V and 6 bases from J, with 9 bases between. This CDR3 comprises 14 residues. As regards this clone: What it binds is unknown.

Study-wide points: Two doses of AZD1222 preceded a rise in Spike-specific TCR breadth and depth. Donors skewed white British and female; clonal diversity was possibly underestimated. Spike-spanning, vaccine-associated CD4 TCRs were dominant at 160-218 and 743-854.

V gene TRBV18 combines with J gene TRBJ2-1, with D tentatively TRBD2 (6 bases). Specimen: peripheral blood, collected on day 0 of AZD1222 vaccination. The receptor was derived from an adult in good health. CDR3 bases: TGTGCCAGCTCACCACCGCCCGGGGGCAATGAGCAGTTCTTC. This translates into CASSPPPGGNEQFF.